The rows below give T cell receptor beta chains drawn from one sample of a study of T-cell reconstitution after alpha-beta-depleted transplantation in children. Using its own MiXCR run on the PCR reads, TCRdb lists one record per CDR3 protein. The sample consists of more than 200,000 distinct CDR3 sequences, about 25% of them appearing once. This sample comprised PBMCs, obtained before TCRalphabeta/CD19-depleted stem cell transplant. Receptor source: a girl aged 2-10 years with Fanconi anemia, due to receive a stem cell transplant. The CDR3 runs from the conserved cysteine through the conserved F or W. Fields, in order: V gene, D gene, J gene, clone size, CDR3 DNA, CDR3 protein. The D gene is left open where the match is weak. Clone sizes are given selectively: once, few, many, or a class where the clone is expanded.

V gene: TRBV20-1; D gene: TRBD1; J gene: TRBJ1-6; clone size: few; CDR3 DNA: TGCAGTGCCCGGACAGGGAATACTTCACCCCTCCACTTT; CDR3 protein: CSARTGNTSPLHF
V gene: TRBV7-3; D gene: TRBD2; J gene: TRBJ2-1; clone size: many; CDR3 DNA: TGTGCCAGCCACCCAGCGGGAGGCCCCTACAATGAGCAGTTCTTC; CDR3 protein: CASHPAGGPYNEQFF
V gene: TRBV7-2; D gene: -; J gene: TRBJ2-7; clone size: many; CDR3 DNA: TGTGCCAGCAGCTTAGGGGGAGGGGGCTCCTACGAGCAGTACTTC; CDR3 protein: CASSLGGGGSYEQYF
V gene: TRBV12-3/TRBV12-4; D gene: -; J gene: TRBJ2-7; clone size: many; CDR3 DNA: TGTGCCAGCAGTATGACCCACTCTGGCGAGCAGTACTTC; CDR3 protein: CASSMTHSGEQYF
V gene: TRBV12-3/TRBV12-4; D gene: TRBD2; J gene: TRBJ2-5; clone size: many; CDR3 DNA: TGTGCCAGCCTGACTAGCGGGAGACGGGAGACCCAGTACTTC; CDR3 protein: CASLTSGRRETQYF
V gene: TRBV2; D gene: TRBD2; J gene: TRBJ2-1; clone size: few; CDR3 DNA: TGTGCCAGCAGTGTCCGGGACCCTGCCTTAGCGGGAAGGGGCAATGAGCAGTTCTTC; CDR3 protein: CASSVRDPALAGRGNEQFF
V gene: TRBV6-2/TRBV6-3; D gene: TRBD2; J gene: TRBJ2-3; clone size: -; CDR3 DNA: TGTGCCAGCAGTTACTCGAAGGCGGGAGGGCCCCCAGATACGCAGTATTTT; CDR3 protein: CASSYSKAGGPPDTQYF
V gene: TRBV7-2; D gene: TRBD1; J gene: TRBJ1-5; clone size: once; CDR3 DNA: TGTGCCAGCAGCCTACGGACAGGGGAACTTCAGCCCCAGCATTTT; CDR3 protein: CASSLRTGELQPQHF
V gene: TRBV28; D gene: TRBD2; J gene: TRBJ2-1; clone size: few; CDR3 DNA: TGTGCCAGCAGACAAGCGGGAGAGATTGAGCAGTTCTTC; CDR3 protein: CASRQAGEIEQFF
V gene: TRBV29-1; D gene: TRBD1; J gene: TRBJ2-1; clone size: many; CDR3 DNA: TGCAGCGTTGAAGAAAACAGCGACAGGGAAGATAGATACAATGAGCAGTTCTTC; CDR3 protein: CSVEENSDREDRYNEQFF
V gene: TRBV29-1; D gene: -; J gene: TRBJ1-5; clone size: -; CDR3 DNA: TGCAGCGTTTCCAGGAGCGGGGCGAATCAGCCCCAGCATTTT; CDR3 protein: CSVSRSGANQPQHF
V gene: TRBV4-2; D gene: -; J gene: TRBJ2-3; clone size: -; CDR3 DNA: TGTGCCAGCAGCCACCAACAGGGTACAGATACGCAGTATTTT; CDR3 protein: CASSHQQGTDTQYF
V gene: TRBV5-1; D gene: -; J gene: TRBJ2-7; clone size: many; CDR3 DNA: TGCGCCAGCAGCTCAGGACCCCACTACGAGCAGTACTTC; CDR3 protein: CASSSGPHYEQYF
V gene: TRBV20-1; D gene: -; J gene: TRBJ2-3; clone size: -; CDR3 DNA: TGCAGTGCTAGGGGGCCTCGCACAGATACGCAGTATTTT; CDR3 protein: CSARGPRTDTQYF
V gene: TRBV29-1; D gene: -; J gene: TRBJ2-1; clone size: many; CDR3 DNA: TGCAGCGTTGCAATCAATGAGCAGTTCTTC; CDR3 protein: CSVAINEQFF
V gene: TRBV6-1; D gene: -; J gene: TRBJ2-1; clone size: -; CDR3 DNA: TGTGCCAGCAGCAACCGCCGGGACGGGACCTACAATGAGCAGTTCTTC; CDR3 protein: CASSNRRDGTYNEQFF
V gene: TRBV6-5; D gene: -; J gene: TRBJ1-6; clone size: few; CDR3 DNA: TGTGCCAGCAGTTTCCGGGTGAGCTCCTATAATTCACCCCTCCACTTT; CDR3 protein: CASSFRVSSYNSPLHF
V gene: TRBV29-1; D gene: -; J gene: TRBJ2-7; clone size: -; CDR3 DNA: TGCAGCGTTGGGAGTGGCGGGGAGTACGAGCAGTACTTC; CDR3 protein: CSVGSGGEYEQYF
V gene: TRBV13; D gene: TRBD2; J gene: TRBJ2-7; clone size: -; CDR3 DNA: TGTGCCAGCAGCTCGGGGACTAGCGGGAATGACGAGCAGTACTTC; CDR3 protein: CASSSGTSGNDEQYF
V gene: TRBV20-1; D gene: TRBD1; J gene: TRBJ1-4; clone size: -; CDR3 DNA: TGCAGTGCGGGACAGGGGGCAACTAATGAAAAACTGTTTTTT; CDR3 protein: CSAGQGATNEKLFF
V gene: TRBV7-3; D gene: -; J gene: TRBJ2-5; clone size: -; CDR3 DNA: TGTGCCAGCAGCTTAAGCAGAGAAGAGACCCAGTACTTC; CDR3 protein: CASSLSREETQYF
V gene: TRBV29-1; D gene: TRBD1; J gene: TRBJ2-1; clone size: many; CDR3 DNA: TGCAGCGTTGGTCGACAGGGCCCTTACAATGAGCAGTTCTTC; CDR3 protein: CSVGRQGPYNEQFF
V gene: TRBV20-1; D gene: TRBD2; J gene: TRBJ2-2; clone size: -; CDR3 DNA: TGCAGTGCTCGGGGTAGCGGGGTTCGGAACACCGGGGAGCTGTTTTTT; CDR3 protein: CSARGSGVRNTGELFF
V gene: TRBV20-1; D gene: -; J gene: TRBJ2-5; clone size: many; CDR3 DNA: TGCAGTGCTAGAGAGAAAAAAGAGACCCAGTACTTC; CDR3 protein: CSAREKKETQYF
V gene: TRBV20-1; D gene: -; J gene: TRBJ1-5; clone size: -; CDR3 DNA: TGCAGTGCTAGAGGGATCGGAACGCAGCCCCAGCATTTT; CDR3 protein: CSARGIGTQPQHF
V gene: TRBV11-2; D gene: TRBD2; J gene: TRBJ2-2; clone size: -; CDR3 DNA: TGTGCCAGCAGTCTTCCGGGACTAGCGGGAGGGCCTGGGACCGGGGAGCTGTTTTTT; CDR3 protein: CASSLPGLAGGPGTGELFF
V gene: TRBV4-2; D gene: TRBD2; J gene: TRBJ2-7; clone size: -; CDR3 DNA: TGTGCCAGCAGCCAATGGGACAAAATAGCGGGAGGCTTTAGCGACGAGCAGTACTTC; CDR3 protein: CASSQWDKIAGGFSDEQYF
V gene: TRBV5-1; D gene: TRBD2; J gene: TRBJ2-5; clone size: few; CDR3 DNA: TGCGCCAGCGACGCGGGGGGCGGCGAGACCCAGTACTTC; CDR3 protein: CASDAGGGETQYF
V gene: TRBV9; D gene: -; J gene: TRBJ2-1; clone size: -; CDR3 DNA: TGTGCCAGCAGCCCTACTCAGACTAACTTCTACAATGAGCAGTTCTTC; CDR3 protein: CASSPTQTNFYNEQFF
V gene: TRBV5-1; D gene: TRBD2; J gene: TRBJ2-7; clone size: many; CDR3 DNA: TGCGCCAGCAGCTTGAGGACTAGCGAGGACGAGCAGTACTTC; CDR3 protein: CASSLRTSEDEQYF
V gene: TRBV7-9; D gene: TRBD1; J gene: TRBJ1-1; clone size: -; CDR3 DNA: TGTGCCAGCAGCTTAAGGGGGCTGAACACTGAAGCTTTCTTT; CDR3 protein: CASSLRGLNTEAFF
V gene: TRBV11-1; D gene: TRBD2; J gene: TRBJ2-7; clone size: -; CDR3 DNA: TGTGCCAGCAGCTCGAATAGCGGGAGGAAGAGTCTCTACTACGAGCAGTACTTC; CDR3 protein: CASSSNSGRKSLYYEQYF
V gene: TRBV27; D gene: -; J gene: TRBJ2-7; clone size: few; CDR3 DNA: TGCACCAGCAGTTTAAGCCGGGACATATTCTACGAGCAGTACTTC; CDR3 protein: CTSSLSRDIFYEQYF
V gene: TRBV29-1; D gene: TRBD2; J gene: TRBJ2-3; clone size: -; CDR3 DNA: TGCAGCGTTATTCTAGCGGGACATACGCAGTATTTT; CDR3 protein: CSVILAGHTQYF
V gene: TRBV5-1; D gene: -; J gene: TRBJ2-3; clone size: many; CDR3 DNA: TGCGCCAGCAGCAGGGGGAAAGATACGCAGTATTTT; CDR3 protein: CASSRGKDTQYF
V gene: TRBV12-3/TRBV12-4; D gene: TRBD2; J gene: TRBJ2-1; clone size: -; CDR3 DNA: TGTGCCAGCAGTTTCTGGGCGGGAGTCTACAATGAGCAGTTCTTC; CDR3 protein: CASSFWAGVYNEQFF
V gene: TRBV6-5; D gene: TRBD2; J gene: TRBJ2-1; clone size: few; CDR3 DNA: TGTGCCAGCAGTTACGTCCTAGCGGGAGGGGGCTACAATGAGCAGTTCTTC; CDR3 protein: CASSYVLAGGGYNEQFF
V gene: TRBV12-3/TRBV12-4; D gene: -; J gene: TRBJ2-1; clone size: -; CDR3 DNA: TGTGCCACCCTTTGGTCTAGCTCCTACAATGAGCAGTTCTTC; CDR3 protein: CATLWSSSYNEQFF
V gene: TRBV7-2; D gene: -; J gene: TRBJ2-7; clone size: -; CDR3 DNA: TGTGCCAGCAGCGCCATGCGAGGGGGAGGGGTTTACGAGCAGTACTTC; CDR3 protein: CASSAMRGGGVYEQYF
V gene: TRBV7-9; D gene: TRBD1; J gene: TRBJ1-1; clone size: many; CDR3 DNA: TGTGCCAGCAGCTCCTTCCCCCCCGGGACAGGGAACACTGAAGCTTTCTTT; CDR3 protein: CASSSFPPGTGNTEAFF
V gene: TRBV29-1; D gene: TRBD2; J gene: TRBJ2-1; clone size: many; CDR3 DNA: TGCAGCGTCGTCGGACTAGCGGGTCGGGTCAATGAGCAGTTCTTC; CDR3 protein: CSVVGLAGRVNEQFF
V gene: TRBV30; D gene: -; J gene: TRBJ1-6; clone size: many; CDR3 DNA: TGTGCCTGGAGCTGGAGCGGAAGCTCCTATAATTCACCCCTCCACTTT; CDR3 protein: CAWSWSGSSYNSPLHF
V gene: TRBV29-1; D gene: TRBD2; J gene: TRBJ2-3; clone size: -; CDR3 DNA: TGCAGCGTTGAAGATTCGCGCCTAGCGGGGTTCACAGATACGCAGTATTTT; CDR3 protein: CSVEDSRLAGFTDTQYF
V gene: TRBV29-1; D gene: -; J gene: TRBJ2-7; clone size: few; CDR3 DNA: TGCAGCGTTGCACTGGGACTCTCTACCTACGAGCAGTACTTC; CDR3 protein: CSVALGLSTYEQYF
V gene: TRBV10-3; D gene: -; J gene: TRBJ2-5; clone size: many; CDR3 DNA: TGTGCCATCGGCCCTCCAGCACAAGAGACCCAGTACTTC; CDR3 protein: CAIGPPAQETQYF
V gene: TRBV5-1; D gene: TRBD2; J gene: TRBJ2-2; clone size: many; CDR3 DNA: TGCGCCAGCAGCTTACTAGCGTCACCGAACACCGGGGAGCTGTTTTTT; CDR3 protein: CASSLLASPNTGELFF
V gene: TRBV20-1; D gene: -; J gene: TRBJ1-3; clone size: many; CDR3 DNA: TGCAGTGCTGGACCGACACGCTCTGGAAACACCATATATTTT; CDR3 protein: CSAGPTRSGNTIYF
V gene: TRBV4-2; D gene: -; J gene: TRBJ2-1; clone size: -; CDR3 DNA: TGTGCCAGCAGCCAAGATACCAGCTCCTACAATGAGCAGTTCTTC; CDR3 protein: CASSQDTSSYNEQFF
V gene: TRBV15; D gene: -; J gene: TRBJ2-5; clone size: -; CDR3 DNA: TGTGCCACCAGCTACCTCGGGGAGACCCAGTACTTC; CDR3 protein: CATSYLGETQYF
V gene: TRBV6-1; D gene: -; J gene: TRBJ2-7; clone size: -; CDR3 DNA: TGTGCCACTTCTATTGCCGGGGGCTCCCACGAGCAGTACTTC; CDR3 protein: CATSIAGGSHEQYF
V gene: TRBV5-1; D gene: -; J gene: TRBJ2-5; clone size: -; CDR3 DNA: TGCGCCAGCAGCCTTCGGGGGGCAGGAGAGACCCAGTACTTC; CDR3 protein: CASSLRGAGETQYF
V gene: TRBV7-3; D gene: TRBD2; J gene: TRBJ2-7; clone size: -; CDR3 DNA: TGTGCCAGCAGCACGGGACTACCTAGAACAACCTACGTATACGAGGAGCAGTACTTC; CDR3 protein: CASSTGLPRTTYVYEEQYF
V gene: TRBV29-1; D gene: -; J gene: TRBJ1-5; clone size: few; CDR3 DNA: TGCAGCGCTCCCGAACGGACAGTGGGCAATCAGCCCCAGCATTTT; CDR3 protein: CSAPERTVGNQPQHF
V gene: TRBV7-2; D gene: TRBD2; J gene: TRBJ2-5; clone size: -; CDR3 DNA: TGTGCCAGCAGCGTAGCGGGTGGGGGACAAGAGACCCAGTACTTC; CDR3 protein: CASSVAGGGQETQYF